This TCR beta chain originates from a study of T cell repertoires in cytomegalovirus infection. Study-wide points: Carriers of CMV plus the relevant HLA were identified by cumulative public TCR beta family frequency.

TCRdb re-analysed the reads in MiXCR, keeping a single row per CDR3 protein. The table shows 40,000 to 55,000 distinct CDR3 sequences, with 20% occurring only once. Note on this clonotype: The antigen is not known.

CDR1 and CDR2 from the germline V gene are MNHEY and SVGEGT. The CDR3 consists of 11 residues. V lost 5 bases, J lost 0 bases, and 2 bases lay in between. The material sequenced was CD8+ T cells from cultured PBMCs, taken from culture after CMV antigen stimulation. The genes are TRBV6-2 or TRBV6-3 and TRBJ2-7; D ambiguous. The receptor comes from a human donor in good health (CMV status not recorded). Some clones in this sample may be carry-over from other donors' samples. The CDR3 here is CASSRSYEQYF. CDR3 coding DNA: TGTGCCAGCAGTCGCTCCTACGAGCAGTACTTC.